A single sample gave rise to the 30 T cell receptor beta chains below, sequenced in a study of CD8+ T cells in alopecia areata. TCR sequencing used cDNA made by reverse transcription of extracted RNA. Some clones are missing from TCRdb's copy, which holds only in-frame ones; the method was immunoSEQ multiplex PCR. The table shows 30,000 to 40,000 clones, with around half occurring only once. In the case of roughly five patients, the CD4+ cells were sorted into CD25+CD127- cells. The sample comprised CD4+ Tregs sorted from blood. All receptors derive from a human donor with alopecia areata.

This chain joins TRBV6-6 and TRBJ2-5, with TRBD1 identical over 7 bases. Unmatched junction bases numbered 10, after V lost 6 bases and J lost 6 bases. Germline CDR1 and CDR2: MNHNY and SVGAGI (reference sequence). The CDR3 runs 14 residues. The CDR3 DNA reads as TGTGCCAGCAGCCGGACAGGCCTCATGAAGACCCAGTACTTC. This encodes CASSRTGLMKTQYF.

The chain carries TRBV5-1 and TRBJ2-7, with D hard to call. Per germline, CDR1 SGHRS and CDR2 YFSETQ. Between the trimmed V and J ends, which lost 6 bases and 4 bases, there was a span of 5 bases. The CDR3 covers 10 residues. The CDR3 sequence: CASTRYEQYF. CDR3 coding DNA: TGCGCCAGCACCAGATACGAGCAGTACTTC.

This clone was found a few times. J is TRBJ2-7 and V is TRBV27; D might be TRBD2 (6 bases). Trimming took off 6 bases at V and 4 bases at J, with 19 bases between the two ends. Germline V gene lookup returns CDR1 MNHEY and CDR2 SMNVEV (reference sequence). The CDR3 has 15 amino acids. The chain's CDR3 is CASRTSPIADYEQYF. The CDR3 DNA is TGTGCCAGCAGGACCTCCCCCATAGCGGATTACGAGCAGTACTTC.

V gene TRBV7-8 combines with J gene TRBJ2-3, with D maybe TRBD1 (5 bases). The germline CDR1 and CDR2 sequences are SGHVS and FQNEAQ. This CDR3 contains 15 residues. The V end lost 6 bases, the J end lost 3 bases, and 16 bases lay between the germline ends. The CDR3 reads CASSKGVSMTDTQYF. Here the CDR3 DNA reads TGTGCCAGCAGTAAAGGGGTTTCGATGACAGATACGCAGTATTTT.

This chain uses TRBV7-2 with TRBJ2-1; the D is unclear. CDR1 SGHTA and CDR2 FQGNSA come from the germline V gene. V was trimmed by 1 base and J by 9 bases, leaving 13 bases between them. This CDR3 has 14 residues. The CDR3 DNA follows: TGTGCCAGCAGCTTAGAGTACAGTCTCAGTGAGCAGTTCTTC. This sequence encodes CASSLEYSLSEQFF.

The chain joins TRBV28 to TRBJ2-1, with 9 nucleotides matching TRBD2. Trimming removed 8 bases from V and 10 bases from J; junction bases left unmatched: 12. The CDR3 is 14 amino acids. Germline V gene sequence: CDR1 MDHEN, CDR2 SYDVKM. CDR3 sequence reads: CASRLAGARREQFF. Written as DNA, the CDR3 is TGTGCCAGCCGCTTAGCGGGGGCCCGGCGAGAGCAGTTCTTC.

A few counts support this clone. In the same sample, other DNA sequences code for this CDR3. The CDR3 nucleotides read TGTGCCAGCAGCTGGGGACAGCTAGAAGAGACCCAGTACTTC. This sequence encodes CASSWGQLEETQYF. The rearrangement uses TRBV5-6 and TRBJ2-5, with 7 bases aligning to TRBD1. With 3 bases clipped from V and 3 bases from J, the junction kept 5 bases outside the gene matches. CDR1 and CDR2 from the germline V gene are SGHDT and YYEEEE. The CDR3 covers 14 residues. Full variable domain (remainder filled in from reference TRBV5-6 and TRBJ2-5): DAGVTQSPTHLIKTRGQQVTLRCSPKSGHDTVSWYQQALGQGPQFIFQYYEEEERQRGNFPDRFSGHQFPNYSSELNVNALLLGDSALYLCASSWGQLEETQYFGPGTRLLVL.

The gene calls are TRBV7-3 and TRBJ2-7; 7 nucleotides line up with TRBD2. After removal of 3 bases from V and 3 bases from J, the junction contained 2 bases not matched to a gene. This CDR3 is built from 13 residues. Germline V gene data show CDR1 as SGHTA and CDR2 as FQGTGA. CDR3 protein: CASSLGRDYEQYF. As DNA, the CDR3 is TGTGCCAGCAGCTTGGGGAGGGACTACGAGCAGTACTTC.

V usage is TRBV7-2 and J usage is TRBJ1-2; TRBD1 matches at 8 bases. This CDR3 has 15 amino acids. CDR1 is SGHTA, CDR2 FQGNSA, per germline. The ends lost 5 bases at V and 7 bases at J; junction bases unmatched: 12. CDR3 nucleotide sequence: TGTGCCAGCAGCCCTAACACAGGGGGTATTGGTGGCTACACCTTC. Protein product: CASSPNTGGIGGYTF.

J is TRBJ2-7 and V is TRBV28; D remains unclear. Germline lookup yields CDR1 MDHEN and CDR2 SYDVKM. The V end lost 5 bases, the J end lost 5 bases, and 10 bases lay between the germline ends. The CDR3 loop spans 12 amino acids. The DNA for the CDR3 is TGTGCCAGCAGTGCTCTTATGAACGAGCAGTACTTC. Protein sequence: CASSALMNEQYF.

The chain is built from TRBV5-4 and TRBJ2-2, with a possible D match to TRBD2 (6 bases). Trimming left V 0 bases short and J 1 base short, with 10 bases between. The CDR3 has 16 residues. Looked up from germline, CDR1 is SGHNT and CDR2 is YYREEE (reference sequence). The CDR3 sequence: CASSLGRALNTGELFF. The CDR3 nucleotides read TGTGCCAGCAGCTTGGGGAGGGCCCTGAACACCGGGGAGCTGTTTTTT.

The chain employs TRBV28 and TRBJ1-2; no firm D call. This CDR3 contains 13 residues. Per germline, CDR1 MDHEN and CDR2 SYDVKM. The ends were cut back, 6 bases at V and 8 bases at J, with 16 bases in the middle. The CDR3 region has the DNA TGTGCCAGCAGAGGCGGGCCACCGGGAGGCTACACCTTC. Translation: CASRGGPPGGYTF.

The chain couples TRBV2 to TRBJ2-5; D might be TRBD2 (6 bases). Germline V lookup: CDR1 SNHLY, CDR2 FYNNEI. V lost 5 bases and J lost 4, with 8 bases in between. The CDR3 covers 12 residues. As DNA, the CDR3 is TGTGCCAGCAGTTTCGGGGGAGAGACCCAGTACTTC. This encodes CASSFGGETQYF.

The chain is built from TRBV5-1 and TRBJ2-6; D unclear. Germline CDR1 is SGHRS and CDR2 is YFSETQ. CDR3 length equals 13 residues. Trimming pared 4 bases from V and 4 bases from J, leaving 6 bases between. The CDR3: CASSPQGANVLTF. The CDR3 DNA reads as TGCGCCAGCAGCCCCCAGGGGGCCAACGTCCTGACTTTC.

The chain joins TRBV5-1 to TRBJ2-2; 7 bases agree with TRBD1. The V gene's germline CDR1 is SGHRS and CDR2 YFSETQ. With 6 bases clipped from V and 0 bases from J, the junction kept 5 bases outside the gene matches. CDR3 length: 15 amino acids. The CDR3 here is CASKRGPANTGELFF. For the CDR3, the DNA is TGCGCCAGCAAGAGGGGGCCAGCGAACACCGGGGAGCTGTTTTTT.

In nucleotides, the CDR3 is TGCGCCAGCCGAGTAAGCACCACAGCCCAAGAGACCCAGTACTTC. It specifies CASRVSTTAQETQYF. This rearrangement joins TRBV5-1 to TRBJ2-5; D gene unclear. CDR1 SGHRS and CDR2 YFSETQ come from the germline V gene. This CDR3 spans 15 amino acids. V shed 7 bases and J shed 1 base, with 17 bases lying between them.

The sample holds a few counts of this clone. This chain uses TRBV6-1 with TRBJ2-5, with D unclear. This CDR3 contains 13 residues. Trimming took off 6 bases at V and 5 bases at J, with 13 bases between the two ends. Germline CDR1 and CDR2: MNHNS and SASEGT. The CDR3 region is CASRSGRAETQYF. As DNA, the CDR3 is TGTGCCAGCAGATCCGGACGAGCCGAGACCCAGTACTTC.

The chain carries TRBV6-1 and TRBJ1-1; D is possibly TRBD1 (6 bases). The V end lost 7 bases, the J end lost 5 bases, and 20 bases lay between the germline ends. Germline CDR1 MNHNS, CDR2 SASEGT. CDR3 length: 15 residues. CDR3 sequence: CASTDRYPLGTEAFF. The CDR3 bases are TGTGCCAGCACAGACAGGTACCCATTGGGGACTGAAGCTTTCTTT.

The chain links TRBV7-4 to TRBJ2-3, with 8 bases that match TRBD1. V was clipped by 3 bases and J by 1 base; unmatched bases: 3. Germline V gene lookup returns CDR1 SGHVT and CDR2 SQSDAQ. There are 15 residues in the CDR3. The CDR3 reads CASSFGQGGTDTQYF. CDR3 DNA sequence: TGTGCCAGCAGCTTCGGACAGGGTGGCACAGATACGCAGTATTTT.

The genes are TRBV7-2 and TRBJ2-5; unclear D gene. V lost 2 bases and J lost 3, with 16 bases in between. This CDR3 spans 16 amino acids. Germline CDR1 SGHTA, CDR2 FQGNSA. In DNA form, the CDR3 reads TGTGCCAGCAGCTTAAATCGGGCCAGAGTGAAAGAGACCCAGTACTTC. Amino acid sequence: CASSLNRARVKETQYF.

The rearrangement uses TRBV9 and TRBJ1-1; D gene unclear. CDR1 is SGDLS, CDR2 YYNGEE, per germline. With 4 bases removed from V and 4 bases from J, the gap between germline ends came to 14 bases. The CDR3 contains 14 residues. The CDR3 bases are TGTGCCAGCAGCAATGGTGCGGCCCCCACTGAAGCTTTCTTT. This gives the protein CASSNGAAPTEAFF. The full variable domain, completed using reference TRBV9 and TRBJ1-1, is DSGVTQTPKHLITATGQRVTLRCSPRSGDLSVYWYQQSLDQGLQFLIQYYNGEERAKGNILERFSAQQFPDLHSELNLSSLELGDSALYFCASSNGAAPTEAFFGQGTRLTVV.

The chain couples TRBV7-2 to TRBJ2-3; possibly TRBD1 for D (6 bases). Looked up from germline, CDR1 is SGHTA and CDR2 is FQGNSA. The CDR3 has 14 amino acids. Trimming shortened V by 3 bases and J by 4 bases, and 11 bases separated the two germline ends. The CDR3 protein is CASSFARGADTQYF. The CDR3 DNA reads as TGTGCCAGCAGCTTCGCCAGGGGTGCAGATACGCAGTATTTT.

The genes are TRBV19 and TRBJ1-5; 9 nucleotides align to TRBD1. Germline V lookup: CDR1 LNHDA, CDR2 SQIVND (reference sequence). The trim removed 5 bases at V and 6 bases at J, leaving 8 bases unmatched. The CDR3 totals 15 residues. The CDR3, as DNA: TGTGCCAGTAGTTGGGACAGGGCCGTGGGTCAGCCCCAGCATTTT. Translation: CASSWDRAVGQPQHF.

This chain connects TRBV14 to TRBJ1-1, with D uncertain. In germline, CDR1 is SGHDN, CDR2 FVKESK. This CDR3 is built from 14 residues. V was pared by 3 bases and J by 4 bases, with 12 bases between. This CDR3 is CASSQGRGGTEAFF. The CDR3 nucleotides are TGTGCCAGCAGCCAGGGCAGAGGAGGCACTGAAGCTTTCTTT.

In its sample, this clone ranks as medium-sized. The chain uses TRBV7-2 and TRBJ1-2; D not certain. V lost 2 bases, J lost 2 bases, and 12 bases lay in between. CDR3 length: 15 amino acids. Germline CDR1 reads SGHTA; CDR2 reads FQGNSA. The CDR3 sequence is CASSLSGPANYGYTF. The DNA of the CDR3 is TGTGCCAGCAGCTTATCCGGGCCCGCCAACTATGGCTACACCTTC. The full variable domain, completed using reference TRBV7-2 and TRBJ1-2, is GAGVSQSPSNKVTEKGKDVELRCDPISGHTALYWYRQSLGQGLEFLIYFQGNSAPDKSGLPSDRFSAERTGGSVSTLTIQRTQQEDSAVYLCASSLSGPANYGYTFGSGTRLTVV.

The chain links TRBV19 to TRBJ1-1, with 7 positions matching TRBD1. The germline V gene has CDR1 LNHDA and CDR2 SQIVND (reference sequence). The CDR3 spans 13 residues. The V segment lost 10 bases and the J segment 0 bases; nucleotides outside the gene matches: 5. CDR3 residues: CATQDRMNTEAFF. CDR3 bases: TGTGCCACGCAGGACAGGATGAACACTGAAGCTTTCTTT.

CDR3 protein: CASSLGGGRAYNEQFF. The CDR3 DNA follows: TGTGCCAGCAGCTTAGGAGGCGGGAGGGCCTACAATGAGCAGTTCTTC. The J gene is TRBJ2-1, the V gene TRBV7-2, with 9 nucleotides matching TRBD2. V was clipped by 1 base and J by 2 bases; unmatched bases: 3. Germline values: CDR1 SGHTA, CDR2 FQGNSA. The CDR3 runs 16 residues. Filled out from reference TRBV7-2 and TRBJ2-1, the complete variable domain reads GAGVSQSPSNKVTEKGKDVELRCDPISGHTALYWYRQSLGQGLEFLIYFQGNSAPDKSGLPSDRFSAERTGGSVSTLTIQRTQQEDSAVYLCASSLGGGRAYNEQFFGPGTRLTVL.

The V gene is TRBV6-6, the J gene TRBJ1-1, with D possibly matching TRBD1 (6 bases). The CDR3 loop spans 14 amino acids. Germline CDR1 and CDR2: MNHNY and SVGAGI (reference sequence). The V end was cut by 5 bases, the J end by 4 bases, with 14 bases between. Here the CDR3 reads CASSAQGLGTEAFF. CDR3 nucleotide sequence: TGTGCCAGCAGTGCGCAGGGGCTCGGCACTGAAGCTTTCTTT.

CDR3 DNA sequence: TGTGCCAGCAGCTCCGGGACAGTCCAAGAGACCCAGTACTTC. This encodes CASSSGTVQETQYF. J is TRBJ2-5 and V is TRBV11-2; 7 bases match TRBD1. The junction had 3 bases not matched to a gene; V was cut back by 4 bases and J by 1 base. This CDR3 region has 14 residues. The germline V gene has CDR1 SGHAT and CDR2 FQNNGV.

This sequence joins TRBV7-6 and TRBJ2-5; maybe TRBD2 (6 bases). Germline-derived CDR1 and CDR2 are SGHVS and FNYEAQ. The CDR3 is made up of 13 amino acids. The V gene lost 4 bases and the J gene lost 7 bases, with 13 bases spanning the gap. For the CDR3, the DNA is TGTGCCAGCAGCTACAGACTAGACGCGACCCAGTACTTC. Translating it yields CASSYRLDATQYF.